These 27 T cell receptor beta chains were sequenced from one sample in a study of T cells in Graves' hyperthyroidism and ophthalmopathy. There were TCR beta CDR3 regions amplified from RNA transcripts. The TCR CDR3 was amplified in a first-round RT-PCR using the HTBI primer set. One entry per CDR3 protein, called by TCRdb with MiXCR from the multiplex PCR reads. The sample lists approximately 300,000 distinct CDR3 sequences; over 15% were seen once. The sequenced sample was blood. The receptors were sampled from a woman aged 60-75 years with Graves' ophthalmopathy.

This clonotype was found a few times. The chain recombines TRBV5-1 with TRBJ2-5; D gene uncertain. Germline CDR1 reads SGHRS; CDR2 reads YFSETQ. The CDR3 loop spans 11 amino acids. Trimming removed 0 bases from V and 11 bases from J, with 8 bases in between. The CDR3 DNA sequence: TGCGCCAGCAGCTTGGGGCCTCATCAGTACTTC. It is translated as CASSLGPHQYF.

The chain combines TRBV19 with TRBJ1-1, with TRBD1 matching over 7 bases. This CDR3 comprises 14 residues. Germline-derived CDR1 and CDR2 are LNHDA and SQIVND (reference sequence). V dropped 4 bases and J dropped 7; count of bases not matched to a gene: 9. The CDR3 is CASSTRTGRSEAFF. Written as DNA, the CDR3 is TGTGCCAGTAGTACCCGGACAGGCCGGAGTGAAGCTTTCTTT.

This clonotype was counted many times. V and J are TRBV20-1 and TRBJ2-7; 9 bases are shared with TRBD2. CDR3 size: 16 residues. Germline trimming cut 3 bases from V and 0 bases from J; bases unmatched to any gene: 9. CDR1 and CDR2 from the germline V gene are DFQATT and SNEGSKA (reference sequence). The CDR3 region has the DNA TGCAGTGCTAGTTGGGCTAGCGGGGCAAACTCCTACGAGCAGTACTTC. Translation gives CSASWASGANSYEQYF.

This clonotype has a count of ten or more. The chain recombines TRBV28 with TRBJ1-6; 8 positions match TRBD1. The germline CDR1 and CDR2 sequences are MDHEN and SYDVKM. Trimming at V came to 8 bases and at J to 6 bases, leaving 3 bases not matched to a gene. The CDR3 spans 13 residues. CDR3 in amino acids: CASGRGRNSPLHF. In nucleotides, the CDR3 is TGTGCCAGCGGCAGGGGGCGTAATTCACCCCTCCACTTT. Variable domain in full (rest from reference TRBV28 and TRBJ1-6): DVKVTQSSRYLVKRTGEKVFLECVQDMDHENMFWYRQDPGLGLRLIYFSYDVKMKEKGDIPEGYSVSREKKERFSLILESASTNQTSMYLCASGRGRNSPLHFGNGTRLTVT.

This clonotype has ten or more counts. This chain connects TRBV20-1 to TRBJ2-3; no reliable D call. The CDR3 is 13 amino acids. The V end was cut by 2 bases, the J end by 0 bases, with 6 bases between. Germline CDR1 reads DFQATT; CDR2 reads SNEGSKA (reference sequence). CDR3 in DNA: TGCAGTGCTAGATCAGCCAGCACAGATACGCAGTATTTT. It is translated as CSARSASTDTQYF.

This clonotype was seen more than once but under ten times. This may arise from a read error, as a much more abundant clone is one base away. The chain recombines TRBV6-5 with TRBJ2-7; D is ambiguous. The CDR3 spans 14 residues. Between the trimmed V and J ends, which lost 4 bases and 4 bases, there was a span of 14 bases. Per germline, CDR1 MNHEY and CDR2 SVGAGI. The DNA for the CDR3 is TGTGCCAGCAGTTCTCGACGGCCCCAATACGAGCAGTACTTC. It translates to CASSSRRPQYEQYF.

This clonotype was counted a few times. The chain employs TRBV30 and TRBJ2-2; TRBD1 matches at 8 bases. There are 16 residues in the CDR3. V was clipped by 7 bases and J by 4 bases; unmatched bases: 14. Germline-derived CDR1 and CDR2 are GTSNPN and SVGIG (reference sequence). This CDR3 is CASVRPGQELTGELFF. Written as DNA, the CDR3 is TGTGCCTCAGTTCGGCCGGGACAGGAACTCACCGGGGAGCTGTTTTTT.

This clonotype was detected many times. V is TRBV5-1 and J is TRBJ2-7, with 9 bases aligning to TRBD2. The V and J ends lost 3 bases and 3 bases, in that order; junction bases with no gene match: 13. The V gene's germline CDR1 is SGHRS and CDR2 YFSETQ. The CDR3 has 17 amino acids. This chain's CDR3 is CASSWGAVAGDGYEQYF. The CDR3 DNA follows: TGCGCCAGCAGCTGGGGTGCTGTAGCGGGAGACGGCTACGAGCAGTACTTC.

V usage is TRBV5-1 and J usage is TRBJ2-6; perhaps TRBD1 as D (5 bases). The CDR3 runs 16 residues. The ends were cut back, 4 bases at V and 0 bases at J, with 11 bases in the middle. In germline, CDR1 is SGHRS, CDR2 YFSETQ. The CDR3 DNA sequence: TGCGCCAGCAGCCCAGGCGGACACTCTGGGGCCAACGTCCTGACTTTC. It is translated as CASSPGGHSGANVLTF.

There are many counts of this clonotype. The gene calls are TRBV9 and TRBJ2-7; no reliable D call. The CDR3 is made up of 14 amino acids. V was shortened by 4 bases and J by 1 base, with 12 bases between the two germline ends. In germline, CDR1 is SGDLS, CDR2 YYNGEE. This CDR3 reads CASSKTAESYEQYF. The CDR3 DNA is TGTGCCAGCAGCAAGACCGCCGAATCCTACGAGCAGTACTTC. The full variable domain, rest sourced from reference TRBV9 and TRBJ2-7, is DSGVTQTPKHLITATGQRVTLRCSPRSGDLSVYWYQQSLDQGLQFLIQYYNGEERAKGNILERFSAQQFPDLHSELNLSSLELGDSALYFCASSKTAESYEQYFGPGTRLTVT.

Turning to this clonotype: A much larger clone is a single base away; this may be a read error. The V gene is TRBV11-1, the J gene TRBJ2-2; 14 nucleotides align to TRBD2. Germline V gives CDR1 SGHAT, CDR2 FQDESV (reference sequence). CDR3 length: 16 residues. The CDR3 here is CASSVGLAGVVGGLFF. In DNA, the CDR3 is TGTGCCAGCAGCGTGGGACTAGCGGGAGTCGTCGGGGGGCTGTTTTTT.

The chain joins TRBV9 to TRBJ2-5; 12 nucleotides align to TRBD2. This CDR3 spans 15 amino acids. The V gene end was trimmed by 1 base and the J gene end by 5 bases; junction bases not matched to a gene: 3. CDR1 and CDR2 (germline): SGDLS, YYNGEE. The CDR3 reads CASSVLAGGPETQYF. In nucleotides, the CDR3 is TGTGCCAGCAGCGTACTAGCGGGGGGGCCCGAGACCCAGTACTTC.

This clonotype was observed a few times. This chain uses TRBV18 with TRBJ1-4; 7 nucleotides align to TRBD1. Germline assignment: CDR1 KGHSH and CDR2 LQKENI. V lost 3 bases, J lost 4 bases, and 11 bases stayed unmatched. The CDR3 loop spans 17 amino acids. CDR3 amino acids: CASSPYRGLRGNEKLFF. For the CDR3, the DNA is TGTGCCAGCTCACCCTACAGGGGACTGCGGGGTAATGAAAAACTGTTTTTT.

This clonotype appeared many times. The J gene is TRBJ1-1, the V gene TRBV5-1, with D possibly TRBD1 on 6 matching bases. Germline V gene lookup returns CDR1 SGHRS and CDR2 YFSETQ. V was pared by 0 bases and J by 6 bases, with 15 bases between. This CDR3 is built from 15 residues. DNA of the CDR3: TGCGCCAGCAGCTTGGCCAAGGGGGGGCTCTCTGAAGCTTTCTTT. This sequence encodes CASSLAKGGLSEAFF.

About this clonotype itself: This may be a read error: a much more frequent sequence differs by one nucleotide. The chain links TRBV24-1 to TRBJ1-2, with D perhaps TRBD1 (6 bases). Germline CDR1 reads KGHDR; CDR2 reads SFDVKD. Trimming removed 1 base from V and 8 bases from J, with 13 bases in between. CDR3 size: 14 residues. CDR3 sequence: CATSDFAAGEGYTF. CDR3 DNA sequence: TGTGCCACCAGTGATTTTGCGGCAGGGGAAGGCTACACCTTC.

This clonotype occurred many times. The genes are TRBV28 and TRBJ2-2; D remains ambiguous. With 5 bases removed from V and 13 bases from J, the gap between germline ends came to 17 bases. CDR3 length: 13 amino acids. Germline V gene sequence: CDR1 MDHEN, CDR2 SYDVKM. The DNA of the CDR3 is TGTGCCAGCAGTCGGAAAAAGCTGGGCGGGCTGTTTTTT. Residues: CASSRKKLGGLFF. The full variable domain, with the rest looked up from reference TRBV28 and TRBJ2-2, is DVKVTQSSRYLVKRTGEKVFLECVQDMDHENMFWYRQDPGLGLRLIYFSYDVKMKEKGDIPEGYSVSREKKERFSLILESASTNQTSMYLCASSRKKLGGLFFGEGSRLTVL.

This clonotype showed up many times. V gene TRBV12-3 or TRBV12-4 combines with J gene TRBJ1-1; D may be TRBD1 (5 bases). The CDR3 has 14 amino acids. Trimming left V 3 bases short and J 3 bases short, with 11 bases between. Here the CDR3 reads CASSFRGIYTEAFF. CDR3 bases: TGTGCCAGCAGTTTTCGGGGGATCTACACTGAAGCTTTCTTT.

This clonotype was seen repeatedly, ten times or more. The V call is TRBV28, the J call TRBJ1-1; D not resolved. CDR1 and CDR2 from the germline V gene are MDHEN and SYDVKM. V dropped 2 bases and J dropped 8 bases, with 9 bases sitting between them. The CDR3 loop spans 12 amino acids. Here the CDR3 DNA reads TGTGCCAGCAGTTTAAAGGGATGGGAAGCTTTCTTT. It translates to CASSLKGWEAFF.

The CDR3 protein is CASSYNFRVGNSPLHF. The CDR3 nucleotides are TGTGCCAGCAGTTATAATTTCAGGGTTGGGAATTCACCCCTCCACTTT. The gene calls are TRBV27 and TRBJ1-6; maybe TRBD1 (5 bases). Germline V gene data show CDR1 as MNHEY and CDR2 as SMNVEV (reference sequence). CDR3 length: 16 amino acids. Trimming pared 4 bases from V and 7 bases from J, leaving 17 bases between.

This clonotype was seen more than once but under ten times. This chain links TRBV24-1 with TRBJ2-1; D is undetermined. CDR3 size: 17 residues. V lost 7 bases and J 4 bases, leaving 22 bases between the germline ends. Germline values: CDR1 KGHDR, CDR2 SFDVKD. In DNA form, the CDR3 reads TGTGCCACCAGGCCCTCCGCGGAGCGATTAGGGTACAATGAGCAGTTCTTC. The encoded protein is CATRPSAERLGYNEQFF.

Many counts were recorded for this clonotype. The CDR3 loop is CASSRTGTGIPRRGYTF. For the CDR3, the DNA is TGCGCCAGCAGCCGCACCGGGACAGGTATCCCTAGGCGTGGCTACACCTTC. The rearrangement uses TRBV4-3 and TRBJ1-2; 8 bases align to TRBD1. V shed 4 bases and J 7 bases; nucleotides not matched to a gene: 17. CDR3 length: 17 amino acids. CDR1 and CDR2 (germline): LGHNA, YSLEER.

CDR3 in amino acids: CASSQGGTGLYEQYF. The CDR3 nucleotides read TGCGCCAGCAGCCAAGGGGGGACAGGACTCTACGAGCAGTACTTC. The V call is TRBV4-1, the J call TRBJ2-7, with 8 bases that match TRBD1. Germline loops: CDR1 MGHRA, CDR2 YSYEKL. Trimming took 1 base from V and 3 from J; bases not matched to a gene: 5. This CDR3 has 15 residues.

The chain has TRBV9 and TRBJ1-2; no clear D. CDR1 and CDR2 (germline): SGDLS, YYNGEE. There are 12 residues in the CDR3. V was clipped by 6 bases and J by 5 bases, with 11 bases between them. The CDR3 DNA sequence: TGTGCCAGCACCCGATCCGATTATGGCTACACCTTC. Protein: CASTRSDYGYTF.

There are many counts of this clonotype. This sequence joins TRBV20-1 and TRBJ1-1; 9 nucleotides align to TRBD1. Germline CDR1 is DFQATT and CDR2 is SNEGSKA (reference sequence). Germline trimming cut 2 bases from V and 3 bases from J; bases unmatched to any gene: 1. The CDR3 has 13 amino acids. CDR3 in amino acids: CSARRQGDTEAFF. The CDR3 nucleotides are TGCAGTGCTAGAAGACAGGGGGACACTGAAGCTTTCTTT.

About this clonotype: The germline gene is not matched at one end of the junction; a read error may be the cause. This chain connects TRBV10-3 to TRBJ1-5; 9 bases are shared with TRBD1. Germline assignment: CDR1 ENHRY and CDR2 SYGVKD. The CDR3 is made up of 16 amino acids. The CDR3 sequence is CASSPIGTGKNQPQHF. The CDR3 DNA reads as TGTGCCAGCAGTCCAATCGGGACAGGGAAGAATCAGCCCCAGCATTTT.

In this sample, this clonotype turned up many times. The CDR3 region is CATSDPTRQNQETQYF. In DNA form, the CDR3 reads TGTGCCACCAGTGATCCAACCCGACAGAATCAAGAGACCCAGTACTTC. This sequence joins TRBV24-1 and TRBJ2-5; D possibly corresponds to TRBD1 (5 bases). V was trimmed by 3 bases and J by 2 bases, leaving 15 bases between them. Germline values: CDR1 KGHDR, CDR2 SFDVKD. The CDR3 is made up of 16 amino acids.

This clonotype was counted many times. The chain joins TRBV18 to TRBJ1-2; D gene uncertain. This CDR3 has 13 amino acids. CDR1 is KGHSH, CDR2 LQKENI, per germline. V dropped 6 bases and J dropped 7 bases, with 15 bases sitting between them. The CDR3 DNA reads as TGTGCCAGCTCCCTACCAGGCGGCGCTGGCTACACCTTC. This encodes CASSLPGGAGYTF.